This T cell receptor beta chain is drawn from a study of T cells after yellow fever vaccination. Background on the study: Those fractions that held only low numbers of cells were prepared using the SMART-Seq v4 Ultra Low Input RNA kit.

Each CDR3 protein is one row after TCRdb ran MiXCR on the 5' RACE reads. The sample lists 300,000 or so distinct CDR3 sequences; 13% were seen once. The trim removed 2 bases at V and 3 bases at J, leaving 8 bases unmatched. Germline loops: CDR1 SGHNT, CDR2 YYREEE (reference sequence). The CDR3 spans 15 residues. This TCR was sampled from a young man who received the YFV17D yellow fever vaccine. Material: CD4+ T cells sorted from PBMCs, obtained 45 days after the yellow fever booster vaccination. The V call is TRBV5-4, the J call TRBJ2-7, with 7 bases identical to TRBD2. In nucleotides, the CDR3 is TGTGCCAGCAGCTTAGGGGTCGGACTAGACTACGAGCAGTACTTC. Protein product: CASSLGVGLDYEQYF. The whole variable domain, filled in from reference TRBV5-4 and TRBJ2-7, reads ETGVTQSPTHLIKTRGQQVTLRCSSQSGHNTVSWYQQALGQGPQFIFQYYREEENGRGNFPPRFSGLQFPNYSSELNVNALELDDSALYLCASSLGVGLDYEQYFGPGTRLTVT.